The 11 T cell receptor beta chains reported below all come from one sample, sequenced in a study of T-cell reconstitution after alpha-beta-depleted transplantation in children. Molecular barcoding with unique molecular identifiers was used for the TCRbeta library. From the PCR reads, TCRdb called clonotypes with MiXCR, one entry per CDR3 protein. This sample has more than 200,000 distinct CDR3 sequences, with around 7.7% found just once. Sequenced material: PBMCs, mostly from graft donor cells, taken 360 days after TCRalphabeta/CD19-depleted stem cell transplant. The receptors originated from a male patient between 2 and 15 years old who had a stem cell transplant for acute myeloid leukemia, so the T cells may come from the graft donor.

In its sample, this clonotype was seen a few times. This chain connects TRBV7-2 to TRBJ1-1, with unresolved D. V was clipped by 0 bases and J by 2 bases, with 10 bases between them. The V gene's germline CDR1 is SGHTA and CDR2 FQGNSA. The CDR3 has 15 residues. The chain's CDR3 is CASSLAGQVNTEAFF. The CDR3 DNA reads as TGTGCCAGCAGCTTAGCGGGCCAGGTCAACACTGAAGCTTTCTTT.

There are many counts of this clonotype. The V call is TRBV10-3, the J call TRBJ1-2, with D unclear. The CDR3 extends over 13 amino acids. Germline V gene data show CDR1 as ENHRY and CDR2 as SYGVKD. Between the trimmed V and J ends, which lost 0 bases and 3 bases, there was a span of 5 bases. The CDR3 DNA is TGTGCCATCAGTGAGTCGCCGGACTATGGCTACACCTTC. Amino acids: CAISESPDYGYTF.

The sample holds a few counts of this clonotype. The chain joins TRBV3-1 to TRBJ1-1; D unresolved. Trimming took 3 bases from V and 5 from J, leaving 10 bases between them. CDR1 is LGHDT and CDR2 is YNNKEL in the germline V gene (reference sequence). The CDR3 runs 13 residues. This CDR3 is CASSQAGRTEAFF. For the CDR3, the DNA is TGTGCCAGCAGCCAGGCGGGGAGGACTGAAGCTTTCTTT.

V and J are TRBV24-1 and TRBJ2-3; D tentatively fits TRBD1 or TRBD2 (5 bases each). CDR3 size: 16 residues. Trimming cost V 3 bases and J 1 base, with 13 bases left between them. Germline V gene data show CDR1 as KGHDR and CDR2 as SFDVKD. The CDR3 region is CATSDRRDGGTDTQYF. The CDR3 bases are TGTGCCACCAGTGATCGCCGGGACGGAGGCACAGATACGCAGTATTTT.

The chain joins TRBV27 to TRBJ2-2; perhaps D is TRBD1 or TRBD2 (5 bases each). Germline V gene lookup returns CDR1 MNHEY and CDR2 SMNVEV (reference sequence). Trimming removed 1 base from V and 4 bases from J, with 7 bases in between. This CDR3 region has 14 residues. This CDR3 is CASSLWDPTGELFF. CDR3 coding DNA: TGTGCCAGCAGTTTATGGGACCCCACCGGGGAGCTGTTTTTT.

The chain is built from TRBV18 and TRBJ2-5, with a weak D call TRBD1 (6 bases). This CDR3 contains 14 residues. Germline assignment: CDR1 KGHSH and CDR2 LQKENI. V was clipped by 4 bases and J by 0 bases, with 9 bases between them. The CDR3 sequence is CASSLWTDQETQYF. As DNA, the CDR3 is TGTGCCAGCTCACTGTGGACAGACCAAGAGACCCAGTACTTC.

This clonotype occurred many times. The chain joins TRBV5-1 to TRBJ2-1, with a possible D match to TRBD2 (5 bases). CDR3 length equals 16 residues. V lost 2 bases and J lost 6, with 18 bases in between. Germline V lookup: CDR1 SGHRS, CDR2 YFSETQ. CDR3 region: CASSLALGVASNEQFF. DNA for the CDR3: TGCGCCAGCAGCTTAGCCCTCGGGGTCGCCTCCAATGAGCAGTTCTTC.

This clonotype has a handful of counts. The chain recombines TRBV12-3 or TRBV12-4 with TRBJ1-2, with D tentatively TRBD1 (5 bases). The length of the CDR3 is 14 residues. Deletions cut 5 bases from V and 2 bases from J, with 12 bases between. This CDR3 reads CASSPGGGNYGYTF. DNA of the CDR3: TGTGCCAGCAGTCCTGGCGGGGGGAACTATGGCTACACCTTC.

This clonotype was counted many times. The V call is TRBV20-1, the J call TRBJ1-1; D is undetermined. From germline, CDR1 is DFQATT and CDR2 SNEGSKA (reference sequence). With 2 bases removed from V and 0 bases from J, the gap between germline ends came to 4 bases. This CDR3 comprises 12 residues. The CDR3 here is CSARPVNTEAFF. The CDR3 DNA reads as TGCAGTGCTAGACCGGTGAACACTGAAGCTTTCTTT.

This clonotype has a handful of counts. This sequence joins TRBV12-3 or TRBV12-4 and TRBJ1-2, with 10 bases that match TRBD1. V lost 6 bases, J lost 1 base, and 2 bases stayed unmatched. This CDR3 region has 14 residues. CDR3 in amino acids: CASRDRGYNYGYTF. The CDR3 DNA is TGTGCCAGCAGGGACAGGGGGTATAACTATGGCTACACCTTC.

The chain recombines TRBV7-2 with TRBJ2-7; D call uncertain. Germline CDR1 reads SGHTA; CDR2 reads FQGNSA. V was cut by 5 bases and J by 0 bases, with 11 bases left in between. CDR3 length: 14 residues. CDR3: CASSLLGSSYEQYV. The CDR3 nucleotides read TGTGCCAGCAGCCTTTTAGGTAGCTCCTACGAGCAGTACGTC.